The sequence of this TCR beta chain was determined in a study of Ad26.COV2.S vaccination and SARS-CoV-2 variants. Study background: A participant enrolled in the COV1001 Ad26.COV2.S trial arm provided the sample. Broader study findings: The TCR-based breadth and depth measures might underestimate overall T cell responses.

Comments on this clone: Its antigen is currently unknown.

Germline CDR1 and CDR2: SNHLY and FYNNEI. Trimming cost V 2 bases and J 8 bases, with 15 bases left between them. This CDR3 has 14 amino acids. Repertoires were generated with immunoSEQ multiplex PCR, while TCRdb's copy carries only in-frame clones and drops some. Here the sample spans some 250,000 clones, around nine tenths being singletons. Noted treatment: roughly 19 received Ad26.COV2.S at low or high dose, single or two shots; roughly five received placebo; per-sample allocation not given. Samples were taken on day 63 after the first vaccine or placebo injection. Vaccination used an Ad26 vector expressing Wuhan-strain SARS-CoV-2 spike.

Sample: peripheral blood, taken in a trial of Ad26.COV2.S vaccine versus placebo. The TCR originated in a person aged 18 to 65 who received the Ad26.COV2.S COVID-19 vaccine or a placebo. This chain links TRBV2 with TRBJ1-2; TRBD1 is a possible D gene (5 bases). This CDR3 reads CASSETPSGTGYTF. The DNA for the CDR3 is TGTGCCAGCAGTGAAACCCCCTCAGGGACCGGCTACACCTTC. The full variable domain, in which reference TRBV2 and TRBJ1-2 provide the parts outside the CDR3, is EPEVTQTPSHQVTQMGQEVILRCVPISNHLYFYWYRQILGQKVEFLVSFYNNEISEKSEIFDDQFSVERPDGSNFTLKIRSTKLEDSAMYFCASSETPSGTGYTFGSGTRLTVV.